The rows below give T cell receptor beta chains drawn from one sample of a study of blood T cell repertoires in COVID-19. TCRdb's table, derived via immunoSEQ multiplex PCR, lists solely in-frame clones and lacks some. The data hold more than 150,000 clones, with about four fifths observed a single time. The sample taken for sequencing was peripheral blood. These receptors all stem from a human donor in a cohort sampled during active COVID-19. CDR3s include the opening cysteine and the closing phenylalanine or tryptophan. Clone size is not always given. Where it is, it says once, few, many or a class for expanded clones.

cdr3_aa cdr3_length clone_size v_call
CATSVGLAGGPTVYNEQFF 19 NA TRBV15
CASSPLEAGRNNEQFF 16 NA TRBV7-9
CASSLGARNTGELFF 15 NA TRBV6-5
CASSEGQGSGYTF 13 few TRBV14
CAISDRTGNTEAFF 14 NA TRBV10-3
CASSRAGTQYF 11 NA TRBV3-1/TRBV3-2
CASSQESLANTEAFF 15 NA TRBV4-1
CASRSGISGNTIYF 14 NA TRBV7-9
CAWSVTGDTEAFF 13 NA TRBV30
CASSAERDRGTYSNQPQHF 19 NA TRBV19
CASSFPGQESPEAFF 15 NA TRBV5-1
CASSDGLAGGLSYEQYF 17 NA TRBV2
CASSMSRDRNYGYTF 15 NA TRBV19
CASSGGQGDGYTF 13 few TRBV9
CASRLAGEETQYF 13 NA TRBV6-5
CASSLPSGQGVTDTQYF 17 NA TRBV9
CASSLGLGGNEQFF 14 NA TRBV11-2
CASSPSSGLVGYEQYF 16 once TRBV27
CASGAQGFPNYGYTF 15 NA TRBV7-2
CASSMGLEKETQYF 14 NA TRBV19
CASSRGTVSPYNSPLHF 17 NA TRBV14
CASSLASSTSEPWVGYNEQFF 21 NA TRBV7-2
CATSSQRVGSYEQYF 15 NA TRBV15
CASNPGSSYNEQFF 14 once TRBV19
CASSPGQGSNQPQHF 15 NA TRBV9
CASSIEDSYNEQFF 14 NA TRBV19
CAISESTGGVNQPQHF 16 once TRBV10-3
CASSLTSGALDTGELFF 17 NA TRBV5-1
CATSDPAGGPGTDTQYF 17 NA TRBV24-1
CASSIGLRGETQYF 14 NA TRBV19
CASNPLGYNEQFF 13 NA TRBV7-9
CASSLGGSGELFF 13 NA TRBV7-8
CASSLAQGGEKLFF 14 NA TRBV7-9
CASSLGSDTSYEQYF 15 once TRBV5-1
CASSPDRDSDTGELFF 16 NA TRBV18
CATSDSNQPQHF 12 NA TRBV7-9
CASSPYDRAGEKLFF 15 NA TRBV4-2
CASSVTVHLTSGANVLTF 18 NA TRBV2
CAWSPWTGNGNTEAFF 16 NA TRBV30
CASSEADRANTEAFF 15 NA TRBV2
CASSLFVDNEQFF 13 NA TRBV5-6
CASRLSRLAGGYDSYNEQFF 20 NA TRBV19
CASSVRSGGKLFF 13 NA TRBV10-2